One and the same sample provided the 30 T cell receptor beta chains below, sequenced in a study of Tregs in tolerant kidney transplant recipients. The data were produced by immunoSEQ multiplex PCR, yet TCRdb's version contains in-frame clones alone and is incomplete. The sample includes around 50,000 clones, 83% of them seen just once. The sequenced material came from CD4+ T cells from blood. The receptors shown here come from a human donor in good health.

The chain employs TRBV10-3 and TRBJ2-7; D call uncertain. CDR1 is ENHRY and CDR2 is SYGVKD in the germline V gene. The CDR3 is 14 residues long. Trimming left V 0 bases short and J 4 bases short, with 10 bases between. The CDR3 DNA is TGTGCCATCAGTGAGTCGGTCGGTAAATACGAGCAGTACTTC. This codes for CAISESVGKYEQYF.

This clone was seen a few times. The J gene is TRBJ2-3, the V gene TRBV19, with D possibly matching TRBD1 (5 bases). Germline V gene data show CDR1 as LNHDA and CDR2 as SQIVND (reference sequence). This CDR3 region has 14 residues. Trimming took 3 bases from V and 9 from J, leaving 16 bases between them. The CDR3 region has the DNA TGTGCCAGTAGTATGGGGCAAGGGGCCGGCACGCAGTATTTT. This translates into CASSMGQGAGTQYF.

The V call is TRBV5-1, the J call TRBJ1-6, with D unclear. V lost 2 bases and J 13 bases, leaving 10 bases between the germline ends. Germline V gene lookup returns CDR1 SGHRS and CDR2 YFSETQ. CDR3 size: 12 residues. The CDR3 is CASSLDLSPLHF. The CDR3 DNA is TGCGCCAGCAGCTTAGACCTTTCTCCCCTCCACTTT.

The gene calls are TRBV29-1 and TRBJ1-1; the D gene is possibly TRBD1 (6 bases). V was clipped by 6 bases and J by 4 bases, with 24 bases between them. CDR1 is SQVTM and CDR2 is ANQGSEA in the germline V gene. The CDR3 totals 16 residues. The CDR3 DNA is TGCAGCGTCGGAAGGGTACGGGGGCCAAGTAGCACTGAAGCTTTCTTT. It codes for CSVGRVRGPSSTEAFF.

The V call is TRBV29-1, the J call TRBJ1-1, with 7 bases that match TRBD1. Germline V gene data show CDR1 as SQVTM and CDR2 as ANQGSEA. With V trimmed by 7 bases and J by 12 bases, 14 bases remained unmatched. The CDR3 has 12 residues. The DNA for the CDR3 is TGCAGCGGGAGTAGGACAGGCTTTGTGCCTTTCTTT. It encodes CSGSRTGFVPFF.

The V call is TRBV7-9, the J call TRBJ2-4, with D unresolved. This CDR3 comprises 12 residues. Trimming pared 5 bases from V and 6 bases from J, leaving 8 bases between. Per the germline V gene, CDR1 is SEHNR and CDR2 is FQNEAQ (reference sequence). The CDR3 sequence: CASSPRGNIQYF. The CDR3 DNA is TGTGCCAGCAGCCCTCGAGGAAACATTCAGTACTTC.

The genes are TRBV7-3 and TRBJ1-2, with D hard to call. V lost 2 bases to trimming and J lost 4 bases, with 11 bases between them. In germline, CDR1 is SGHTA, CDR2 FQGTGA. CDR3 length: 14 amino acids. CDR3 residues: CASSLLSPPYGYTF. As DNA, the CDR3 is TGTGCCAGCAGCTTACTATCTCCACCCTATGGCTACACCTTC.

V gene TRBV30 combines with J gene TRBJ1-1; tentative D call: TRBD1 (6 bases). Germline V lookup: CDR1 GTSNPN, CDR2 SVGIG (reference sequence). Trimming cost V 1 base and J 6 bases, with 24 bases left between them. This CDR3 region has 17 residues. CDR3 nucleotides: TGTGCCTGGAGTGGTGGGAAGGTAGGGGTTTCAGGGGCTGAAGCTTTCTTT. This translates into CAWSGGKVGVSGAEAFF.

This clone has a single count. The chain joins TRBV27 to TRBJ2-7; 9 bases are shared with TRBD1. The germline V gene has CDR1 MNHEY and CDR2 SMNVEV (reference sequence). V lost 6 bases, J lost 12 bases, and 12 bases stayed unmatched. This CDR3 is 13 amino acids long. The CDR3 loop reads CASSWGQGRGWYF. CDR3 DNA sequence: TGTGCCAGCAGCTGGGGACAGGGAAGAGGGTGGTACTTC.

The chain recombines TRBV7-8 with TRBJ1-4; unclear D gene. Looked up from germline, CDR1 is SGHVS and CDR2 is FQNEAQ. CDR3 length: 17 amino acids. V gave up 2 bases and J gave up 3 bases, with 16 bases separating them. The CDR3 DNA follows: TGTGCCAGCAGCTTAAAATTCCCCCCCCGGGCTAATGAAAAACTGTTTTTT. Protein sequence: CASSLKFPPRANEKLFF.

CDR3: CASSSWTGGSEKLFF. The CDR3 nucleotides are TGTGCCAGCAGCTCGTGGACAGGGGGGAGTGAAAAACTGTTTTTT. The J gene is TRBJ1-4, the V gene TRBV11-2; 10 bases align to TRBD1. CDR1 and CDR2 from the germline V gene are SGHAT and FQNNGV. This CDR3 has 15 residues. V lost 4 bases, J lost 7 bases, and 6 bases stayed unmatched.

This clone was picked up one time. The rearrangement uses TRBV7-2 and TRBJ2-2; D unclear. The CDR3 consists of 13 residues. Trimming cost V 2 bases and J 3 bases, with 4 bases left between them. Germline V gives CDR1 SGHTA, CDR2 FQGNSA. CDR3 sequence (DNA): TGTGCCAGCAGCTTAAGGGACACCGGGGAGCTGTTTTTT. Translated, it gives CASSLRDTGELFF.

V gene TRBV19 combines with J gene TRBJ2-4, with D perhaps TRBD1 (5 bases). From germline, CDR1 is LNHDA and CDR2 SQIVND (reference sequence). This CDR3 is built from 13 residues. V lost 0 bases and J 13 bases, leaving 13 bases between the germline ends. The CDR3: CASSIDTGLRQYF. Written as DNA, the CDR3 is TGTGCCAGTAGTATAGATACAGGTTTACGACAGTACTTC.

The chain recombines TRBV5-1 with TRBJ1-4; 9 bases are a match to TRBD1. Trimming at V came to 5 bases and at J to 8 bases, leaving 7 bases not matched to a gene. The CDR3 has 14 residues. Germline loops: CDR1 SGHRS, CDR2 YFSETQ. CDR3: CASRMGQGWEKLFF. CDR3 bases: TGCGCCAGCAGGATGGGACAGGGCTGGGAAAAACTGTTTTTT.

The chain employs TRBV4-1 and TRBJ2-3; 7 nucleotides agree with TRBD1. CDR1 MGHRA and CDR2 YSYEKL come from the germline V gene. The CDR3 totals 18 residues. Trimming removed 0 bases from V and 5 bases from J; junction bases left unmatched: 14. CDR3 region: CASSQDKGQAALLDTQYF. The CDR3, as DNA: TGCGCCAGCAGCCAAGACAAAGGACAGGCGGCGCTCCTAGATACGCAGTATTTT.

This clone appeared once. This chain connects TRBV19 to TRBJ1-2; D perhaps matches TRBD1 (5 bases). The CDR3 is made up of 12 amino acids. In germline, CDR1 is LNHDA, CDR2 SQIVND (reference sequence). Trimming cost V 6 bases and J 5 bases, with 10 bases left between them. As DNA, the CDR3 is TGTGCCAGTAGAGGGGTTAAGTATGGCTACACCTTC. Translated, it gives CASRGVKYGYTF.

This chain joins TRBV6-5 and TRBJ1-2, with a tentative D call TRBD1 (5 bases). Germline CDR1 MNHEY, CDR2 SVGAGI. Trimming removed 2 bases at V and 10 bases at J, with 11 bases between. CDR3 length: 12 amino acids. This CDR3 is CASSYGTSDYTF. The CDR3 coding sequence is TGTGCCAGCAGTTACGGGACGTCCGACTACACCTTC.

This chain joins TRBV6-5 and TRBJ2-7, with TRBD1 as a possible D gene (6 bases). Trimming removed 5 bases at V and 0 bases at J, with 11 bases between. The CDR3 spans 14 residues. Looked up from germline, CDR1 is MNHEY and CDR2 is SVGAGI. The CDR3 protein is CASSRDRSSYEQYF. Written as DNA, the CDR3 is TGTGCCAGCAGTCGAGACAGGAGCTCCTACGAGCAGTACTTC.

The V gene is TRBV9, the J gene TRBJ2-1; 9 nucleotides align to TRBD2. Germline CDR1 SGDLS, CDR2 YYNGEE. The CDR3 loop spans 14 amino acids. The J segment lost 4 bases and the V segment lost 3 bases, leaving 2 bases of the junction unmatched. The CDR3 bases are TGTGCCAGCAGCGCTAGCGGGATTTACAATGAGCAGTTCTTC. Protein sequence: CASSASGIYNEQFF.

This clone was counted between two and nine times. J is TRBJ1-5 and V is TRBV6-5; no reliable D call. There are 13 residues in the CDR3. The V end was cut by 0 bases, the J end by 5 bases, with 5 bases between. CDR1 is MNHEY, CDR2 SVGAGI, per germline. CDR3 coding DNA: TGTGCCAGCAGTTACTCCCCGGATCAGCCCCAGCATTTT. It encodes CASSYSPDQPQHF.

The V and J genes are TRBV18 and TRBJ1-2; possible D gene TRBD1, 5 bases. Germline CDR1 and CDR2: KGHSH and LQKENI. The CDR3 loop spans 14 amino acids. V lost 2 bases and J 5 bases, leaving 12 bases between the germline ends. CDR3 coding DNA: TGTGCCAGCTCACCAGCCACAGGAGGATATGGCTACACCTTC. Translated, it gives CASSPATGGYGYTF.

The chain employs TRBV27 and TRBJ1-1; no reliable D call. Trimming shortened V by 7 bases and J by 9 bases, and 33 bases separated the two germline ends. Germline loops: CDR1 MNHEY, CDR2 SMNVEV (reference sequence). This CDR3 spans 18 amino acids. The CDR3 region has the DNA TGTGCCAGCATCCCGACCAGCCGGGTCCAAATACTCCCTCGTAAAGCTTTCTTT. Residues: CASIPTSRVQILPRKAFF.

The chain employs TRBV7-2 and TRBJ1-3; D gene ambiguous. The V end was cut by 3 bases, the J end by 0 bases, with 12 bases between. This CDR3 contains 16 residues. CDR1 is SGHTA, CDR2 FQGNSA, per germline. CDR3: CASSLSVRSSGNTIYF. CDR3 DNA: TGTGCCAGCAGCTTGAGTGTCAGAAGCTCTGGAAACACCATATATTTT.

The chain employs TRBV9 and TRBJ1-4; weak D call: TRBD1 (6 bases). CDR1 and CDR2 (germline): SGDLS, YYNGEE. V lost 3 bases to trimming and J lost 7 bases, with 16 bases between them. This CDR3 comprises 15 residues. CDR3 nucleotides: TGTGCCAGCAGCGAAATTCAGGGGCTGGGTGAAAAACTGTTTTTT. Its translation: CASSEIQGLGEKLFF.

The rearrangement links TRBV6-6 to TRBJ1-1; possibly TRBD1 for D (5 bases). Trimming stripped 6 bases from V and 4 bases from J, with 18 bases between. In germline, CDR1 is MNHNY, CDR2 SVGAGI (reference sequence). CDR3 size: 15 residues. CDR3 sequence (DNA): TGTGCCAGCAGACACACACTGACAGCGCCCACTGAAGCTTTCTTT. Protein sequence: CASRHTLTAPTEAFF.

The CDR3 is CASSQGGGRETQYF. The DNA for the CDR3 is TGTGCCAGCAGCCAAGGAGGGGGCCGGGAGACCCAGTACTTC. The chain has TRBV4-2 and TRBJ2-5, with 7 positions matching TRBD1. The trim removed 1 base at V and 5 bases at J, leaving 4 bases unmatched. Germline V gives CDR1 LGHNA, CDR2 YNFKEQ. There are 14 residues in the CDR3.

This clone was counted only a few times. The chain has TRBV27 and TRBJ2-6; D is unresolved. Germline lookup yields CDR1 MNHEY and CDR2 SMNVEV (reference sequence). The CDR3 covers 14 residues. V lost 2 bases and J lost 2, with 4 bases in between. CDR3 amino acids: CASSLVTGANVLTF. CDR3 bases: TGTGCCAGCAGTTTAGTAACTGGGGCCAACGTCCTGACTTTC.

The table lists this clone with a count of one. The chain has TRBV5-6 and TRBJ2-3; the D gene is possibly TRBD2 (5 bases). The CDR3 totals 16 residues. V dropped 2 bases and J dropped 0 bases, with 13 bases sitting between them. Germline values: CDR1 SGHDT, CDR2 YYEEEE. The CDR3 sequence: CASSLAREGSTDTQYF. The DNA of the CDR3 is TGTGCCAGCAGCTTAGCTCGTGAGGGTAGCACAGATACGCAGTATTTT.

This clone came up many times. The CDR3 DNA follows: TGTGCCAGCAGTAAGACCGGGACTAGGGGCCGCACAGATACGCAGTATTTT. This codes for CASSKTGTRGRTDTQYF. The V gene is TRBV7-3, the J gene TRBJ2-3; TRBD2 aligns across 8 bases. With 6 bases clipped from V and 1 base from J, the junction kept 12 bases outside the gene matches. The CDR3 is 17 residues long. Germline V gene data show CDR1 as SGHTA and CDR2 as FQGTGA.

As for this clone: The identical CDR3 is also encoded by other nucleotide sequences in the sample. The chain couples TRBV6-1 to TRBJ2-3; 9 bases fit TRBD1. CDR3 length: 17 residues. J gave up 4 bases and V 2 bases, and 10 bases lay outside the gene matches. Germline assignment: CDR1 MNHNS and CDR2 SASEGT. DNA of the CDR3: TGTGCCAGCAGTGAAAACCCACAGGGGGCTTTCCCAGATACGCAGTATTTT. Protein sequence: CASSENPQGAFPDTQYF.